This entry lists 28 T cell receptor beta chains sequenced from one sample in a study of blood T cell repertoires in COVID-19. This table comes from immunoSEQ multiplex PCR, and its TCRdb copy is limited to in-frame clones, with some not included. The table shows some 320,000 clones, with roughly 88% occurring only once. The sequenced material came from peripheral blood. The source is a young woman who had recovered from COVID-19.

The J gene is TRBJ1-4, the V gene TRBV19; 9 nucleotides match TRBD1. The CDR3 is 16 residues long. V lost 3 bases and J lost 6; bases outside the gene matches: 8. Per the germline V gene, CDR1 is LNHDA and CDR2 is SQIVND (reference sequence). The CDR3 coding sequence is TGTGCCAGTAGTATGCCCCCCGGGACAGGGCATGAAAAACTGTTTTTT. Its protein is CASSMPPGTGHEKLFF.

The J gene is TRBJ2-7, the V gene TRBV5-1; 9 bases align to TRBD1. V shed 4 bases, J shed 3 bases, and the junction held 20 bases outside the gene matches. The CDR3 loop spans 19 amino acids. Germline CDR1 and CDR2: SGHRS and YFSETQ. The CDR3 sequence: CASSTRWTGAGLALYEQYF. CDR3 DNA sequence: TGCGCCAGCAGCACCCGGTGGACAGGGGCCGGATTGGCCCTCTACGAGCAGTACTTC.

The CDR3 spells CASSPRGSGHSSYNEQFF. The CDR3 region has the DNA TGTGCCAGCAGCCCTCGGGGTAGCGGGCATAGCTCCTACAATGAGCAGTTCTTC. The V gene is TRBV21-1, the J gene TRBJ2-1; the tabulated D call, TRBD2, remains unverified against the DNA. TRBV21-1 is described as a pseudogene. This CDR3 has 18 residues.

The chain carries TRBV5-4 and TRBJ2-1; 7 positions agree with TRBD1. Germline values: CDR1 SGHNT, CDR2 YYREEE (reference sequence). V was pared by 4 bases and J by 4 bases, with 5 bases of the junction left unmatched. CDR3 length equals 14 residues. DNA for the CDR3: TGTGCCAGCAGCGGGGGACAGAGATACAATGAGCAGTTCTTC. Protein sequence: CASSGGQRYNEQFF.

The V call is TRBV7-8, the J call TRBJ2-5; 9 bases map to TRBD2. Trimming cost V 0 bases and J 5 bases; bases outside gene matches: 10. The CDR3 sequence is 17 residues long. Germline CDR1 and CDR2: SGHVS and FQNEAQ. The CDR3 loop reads CASSLAHGGGAGETQYF. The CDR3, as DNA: TGTGCCAGCAGCTTAGCGCACGGCGGGGGGGCCGGGGAGACCCAGTACTTC.

The CDR3 DNA is TGTGCCAGCAGCTTAGGTCGCAACTACGGCACTGAAGCTTTCTTT. It codes for CASSLGRNYGTEAFF. The chain links TRBV7-9 to TRBJ1-1; D call uncertain. The germline V gene encodes CDR1 SEHNR and CDR2 FQNEAQ (reference sequence). This CDR3 region has 15 residues. V lost 1 base to trimming and J lost 4 bases, with 13 bases between them.

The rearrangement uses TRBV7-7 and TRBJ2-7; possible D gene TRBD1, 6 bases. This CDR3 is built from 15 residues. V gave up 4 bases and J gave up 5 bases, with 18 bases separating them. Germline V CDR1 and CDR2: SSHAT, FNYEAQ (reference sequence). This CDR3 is CASSSSWAGADEQYF. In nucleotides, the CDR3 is TGTGCCAGCAGCTCTTCTTGGGCAGGGGCGGACGAGCAGTACTTC.

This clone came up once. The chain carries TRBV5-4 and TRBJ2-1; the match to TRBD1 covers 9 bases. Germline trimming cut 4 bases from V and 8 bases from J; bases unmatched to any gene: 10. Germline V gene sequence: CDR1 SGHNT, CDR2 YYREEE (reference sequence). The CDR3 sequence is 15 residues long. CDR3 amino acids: CASSIGGTGKDEQFF. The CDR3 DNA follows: TGTGCCAGCAGCATTGGAGGGACAGGGAAGGATGAGCAGTTCTTC. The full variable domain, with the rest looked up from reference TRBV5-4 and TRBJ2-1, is ETGVTQSPTHLIKTRGQQVTLRCSSQSGHNTVSWYQQALGQGPQFIFQYYREEENGRGNFPPRFSGLQFPNYSSELNVNALELDDSALYLCASSIGGTGKDEQFFGPGTRLTVL.

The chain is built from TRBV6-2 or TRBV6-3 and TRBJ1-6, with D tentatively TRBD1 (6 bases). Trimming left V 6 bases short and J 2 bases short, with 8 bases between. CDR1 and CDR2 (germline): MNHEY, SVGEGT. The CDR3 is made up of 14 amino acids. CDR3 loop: CASSGQTYNSPLHF. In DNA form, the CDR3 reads TGTGCCAGCAGCGGACAGACCTATAATTCACCCCTCCACTTT.

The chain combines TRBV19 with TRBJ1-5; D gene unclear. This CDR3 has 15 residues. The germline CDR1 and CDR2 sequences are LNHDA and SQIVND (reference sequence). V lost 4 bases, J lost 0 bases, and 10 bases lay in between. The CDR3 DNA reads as TGTGCCAGTAGTAGGGCCCTATATAGCAATCAGCCCCAGCATTTT. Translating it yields CASSRALYSNQPQHF.

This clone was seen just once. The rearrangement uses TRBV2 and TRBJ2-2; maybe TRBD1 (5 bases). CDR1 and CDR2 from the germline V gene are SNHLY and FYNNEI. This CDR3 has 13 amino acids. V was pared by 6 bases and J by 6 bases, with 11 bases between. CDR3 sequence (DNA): TGTGCCAGCAGCGAGACAGAAGCCGGGGAGCTGTTTTTT. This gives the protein CASSETEAGELFF.

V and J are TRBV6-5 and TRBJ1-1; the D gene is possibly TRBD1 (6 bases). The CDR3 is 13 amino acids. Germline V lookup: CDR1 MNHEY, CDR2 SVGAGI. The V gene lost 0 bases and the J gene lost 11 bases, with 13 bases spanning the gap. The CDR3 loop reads CASSYSAGVAAFF. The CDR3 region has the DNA TGTGCCAGCAGTTACTCTGCAGGGGTTGCGGCTTTCTTT.

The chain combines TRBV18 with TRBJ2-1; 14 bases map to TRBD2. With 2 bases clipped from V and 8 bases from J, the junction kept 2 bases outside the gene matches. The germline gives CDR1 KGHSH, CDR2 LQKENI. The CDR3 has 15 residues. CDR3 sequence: CASSPGTSGGDEQFF. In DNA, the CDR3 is TGTGCCAGCTCACCAGGGACTAGCGGGGGTGATGAGCAGTTCTTC.

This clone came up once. CDR3 in DNA: TGTGCCAGCAGTGCAGGGAACCAAGAGACCCAGTACTTC. Protein product: CASSAGNQETQYF. The chain combines TRBV2 with TRBJ2-5, with D possibly matching TRBD1 (5 bases). The germline V gene encodes CDR1 SNHLY and CDR2 FYNNEI. The V end was cut by 4 bases, the J end by 0 bases, with 6 bases between. The CDR3 contains 13 residues.

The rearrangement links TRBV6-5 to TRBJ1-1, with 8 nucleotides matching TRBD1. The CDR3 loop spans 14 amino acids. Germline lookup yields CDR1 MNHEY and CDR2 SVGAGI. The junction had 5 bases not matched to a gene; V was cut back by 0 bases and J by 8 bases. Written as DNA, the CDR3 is TGTGCCAGCAGTTACTCGGGAAACAGGGGGGAAGCTTTCTTT. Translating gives CASSYSGNRGEAFF.

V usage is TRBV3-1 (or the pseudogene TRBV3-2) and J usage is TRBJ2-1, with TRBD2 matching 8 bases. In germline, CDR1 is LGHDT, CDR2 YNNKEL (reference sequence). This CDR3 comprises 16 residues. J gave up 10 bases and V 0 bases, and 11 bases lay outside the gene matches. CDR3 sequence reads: CASSQDLERGILEQFF. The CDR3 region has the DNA TGTGCCAGCAGCCAAGATCTAGAGCGGGGGATTTTGGAGCAGTTCTTC.

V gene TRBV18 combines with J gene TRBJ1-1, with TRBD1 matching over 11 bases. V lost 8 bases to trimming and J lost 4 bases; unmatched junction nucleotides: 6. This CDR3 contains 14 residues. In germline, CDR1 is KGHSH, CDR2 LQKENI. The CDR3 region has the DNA TGTGCCAGCACCCGGACAGGGGGCTTCACTGAAGCTTTCTTT. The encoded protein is CASTRTGGFTEAFF.

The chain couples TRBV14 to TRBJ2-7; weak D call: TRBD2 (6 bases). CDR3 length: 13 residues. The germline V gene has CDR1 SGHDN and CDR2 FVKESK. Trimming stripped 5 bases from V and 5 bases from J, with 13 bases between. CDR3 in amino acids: CASSLSAGNEQYF. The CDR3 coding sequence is TGTGCCAGCAGCTTGAGTGCGGGGAACGAGCAGTACTTC.

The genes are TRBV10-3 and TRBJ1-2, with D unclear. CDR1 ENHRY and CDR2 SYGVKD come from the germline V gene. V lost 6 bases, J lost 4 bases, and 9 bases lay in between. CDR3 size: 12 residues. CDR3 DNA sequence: TGTGCCATCAGCGGGGATGGCTATGGCTACACCTTC. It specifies CAISGDGYGYTF.

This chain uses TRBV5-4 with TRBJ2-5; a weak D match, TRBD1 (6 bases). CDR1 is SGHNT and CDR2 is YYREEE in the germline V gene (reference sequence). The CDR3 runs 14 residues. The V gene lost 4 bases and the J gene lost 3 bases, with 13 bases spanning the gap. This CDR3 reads CASSLSGQKETQYF. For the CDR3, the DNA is TGTGCCAGCAGCCTATCCGGACAGAAAGAGACCCAGTACTTC.

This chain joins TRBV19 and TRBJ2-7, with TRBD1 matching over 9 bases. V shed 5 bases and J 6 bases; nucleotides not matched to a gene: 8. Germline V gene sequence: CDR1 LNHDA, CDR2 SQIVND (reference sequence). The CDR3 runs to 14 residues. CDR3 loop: CASSAGTGISEQYF. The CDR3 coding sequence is TGTGCCAGTAGTGCCGGGACAGGGATTTCCGAGCAGTACTTC.

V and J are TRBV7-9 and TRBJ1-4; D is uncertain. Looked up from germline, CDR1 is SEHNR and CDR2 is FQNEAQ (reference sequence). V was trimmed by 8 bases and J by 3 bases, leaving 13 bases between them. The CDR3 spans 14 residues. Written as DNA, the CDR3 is TGTGCCAGCGCCCCGTTAACAGCTAATGAAAAACTGTTTTTT. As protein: CASAPLTANEKLFF.

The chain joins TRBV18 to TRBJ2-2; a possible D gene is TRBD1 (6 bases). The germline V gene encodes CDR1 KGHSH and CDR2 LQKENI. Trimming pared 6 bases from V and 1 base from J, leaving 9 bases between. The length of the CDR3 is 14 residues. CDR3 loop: CASSSQGNTGELFF. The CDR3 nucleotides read TGTGCCAGCTCGTCACAGGGGAACACCGGGGAGCTGTTTTTT.

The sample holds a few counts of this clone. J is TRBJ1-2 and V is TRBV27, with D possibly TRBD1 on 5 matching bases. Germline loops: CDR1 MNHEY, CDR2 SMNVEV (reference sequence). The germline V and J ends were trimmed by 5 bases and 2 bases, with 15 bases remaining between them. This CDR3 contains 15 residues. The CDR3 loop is CASSRAGPMNYGYTF. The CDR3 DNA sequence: TGTGCCAGCAGTAGGGCAGGGCCCATGAACTATGGCTACACCTTC.

The CDR3: CASSKSPDSSYEQYF. CDR3 DNA sequence: TGTGCCAGCAGCAAATCCCCAGACAGCTCCTACGAGCAGTACTTC. This sequence joins TRBV21-1 and TRBJ2-7; the DNA was not compared with TRBD1, the D call given in the table. TRBV21-1 has pseudogene status. This CDR3 has 15 residues.

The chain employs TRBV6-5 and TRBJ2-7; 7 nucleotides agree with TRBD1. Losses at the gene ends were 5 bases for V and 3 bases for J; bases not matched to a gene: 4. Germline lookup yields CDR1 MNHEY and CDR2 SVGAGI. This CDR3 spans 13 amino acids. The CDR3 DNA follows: TGTGCCAGCAGTCGCGGACAGGTCTACGAGCAGTACTTC. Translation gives CASSRGQVYEQYF.

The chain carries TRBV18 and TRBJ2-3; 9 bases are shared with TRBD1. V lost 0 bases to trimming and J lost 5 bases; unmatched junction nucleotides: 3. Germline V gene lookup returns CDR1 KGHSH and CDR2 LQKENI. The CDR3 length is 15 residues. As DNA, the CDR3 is TGTGCCAGCTCACCACCGGGACAGGGTGGAGATACGCAGTATTTT. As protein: CASSPPGQGGDTQYF.

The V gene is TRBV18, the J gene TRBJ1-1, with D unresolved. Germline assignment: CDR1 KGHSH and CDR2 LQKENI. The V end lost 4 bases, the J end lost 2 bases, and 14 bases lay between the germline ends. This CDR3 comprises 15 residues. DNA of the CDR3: TGTGCCAGCTCACGTCAGGTACTCCCCAACACTGAAGCTTTCTTT. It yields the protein CASSRQVLPNTEAFF.